These T cell receptor beta chains were read from a single sample in a study of T cell repertoires in cytomegalovirus infection. MiXCR, applied by TCRdb to the reads, yields one record per CDR3 protein. This table has 200,000 to 300,000 distinct CDR3 sequences, approximately 13% appearing once. The specimen sequenced was PBMCs. The source is a human donor in good health (CMV status not recorded). Some clones in this sample may be carry-over from other donors' samples. CDR3s include the opening cysteine and the closing phenylalanine or tryptophan. A D gene is named only where the DNA matches it firmly. Clone size is given for some rows only: seen once, a few or many times, or a class if the clone is expanded.

len: 16
v_gene: TRBV7-8
abundance: -
j_gene: TRBJ2-7
d_gene: TRBD2
CDR3aa: CASSPPVREGPYEQYF
CDR3nt: TGTGCCAGCAGCCCGCCGGTGCGGGAGGGCCCGTACGAGCAGTACTTC

len: 13
v_gene: TRBV7-9
abundance: -
j_gene: TRBJ2-7
d_gene: -
CDR3aa: CASRPRGAYEQYF
CDR3nt: TGTGCCAGCAGACCCAGGGGAGCCTACGAGCAGTACTTC

len: 13
v_gene: TRBV7-2
abundance: few
j_gene: TRBJ2-4
d_gene: -
CDR3aa: CASSFQTENIQYF
CDR3nt: TGTGCCAGCAGCTTCCAAACCGAAAACATTCAGTACTTC

len: 20
v_gene: TRBV12-3/TRBV12-4
abundance: few
j_gene: TRBJ2-3
d_gene: TRBD2
CDR3aa: CASSPRSPWSAGGPTDTQYF
CDR3nt: TGTGCCAGCAGTCCTCGGTCACCCTGGAGTGCGGGAGGACCTACAGATACGCAGTATTTT

len: 15
v_gene: TRBV7-2
abundance: medium-sized
j_gene: TRBJ1-3
d_gene: -
CDR3aa: CASSLGAGTGNTIYF
CDR3nt: TGTGCCAGCAGCTTAGGTGCAGGGACTGGAAACACCATATATTTT

len: 16
v_gene: TRBV6-2/TRBV6-3
abundance: few
j_gene: TRBJ2-7
d_gene: TRBD2
CDR3aa: CASSYPYAGGPYEQYF
CDR3nt: TGTGCCAGCAGTTACCCGTATGCGGGAGGACCCTACGAGCAGTACTTC

len: 16
v_gene: TRBV4-1
abundance: few
j_gene: TRBJ1-6
d_gene: TRBD1
CDR3aa: CASSLATGVLNSPLHF
CDR3nt: TGCGCCAGCAGCCTCGCAACAGGGGTTTTGAATTCACCCCTCCACTTT

len: 13
v_gene: TRBV20-1
abundance: few
j_gene: TRBJ2-1
d_gene: -
CDR3aa: CSAALGTFDEQFF
CDR3nt: TGCAGTGCCGCGTTAGGGACTTTCGATGAGCAGTTCTTC

len: 15
v_gene: TRBV6-4
abundance: few
j_gene: TRBJ2-1
d_gene: TRBD2
CDR3aa: CASSTGLAGVGEQFF
CDR3nt: TGTGCCAGCTCTACGGGACTAGCGGGGGTTGGTGAGCAGTTCTTC

len: 11
v_gene: TRBV3-1
abundance: -
j_gene: TRBJ2-7
d_gene: -
CDR3aa: CASGGRGEQYF
CDR3nt: TGTGCCAGCGGGGGCAGGGGCGAGCAGTACTTC

len: 15
v_gene: TRBV2
abundance: many
j_gene: TRBJ2-1
d_gene: TRBD2
CDR3aa: CASSQLAGGDNEQFF
CDR3nt: TGTGCCAGCAGTCAACTAGCGGGAGGGGACAATGAGCAGTTCTTC

len: 14
v_gene: TRBV7-4
abundance: -
j_gene: TRBJ1-1
d_gene: -
CDR3aa: CASSSAPSNTEAFF
CDR3nt: TGTGCCAGCAGCTCCGCCCCTTCGAACACTGAAGCTTTCTTT

len: 16
v_gene: TRBV6-2/TRBV6-3
abundance: -
j_gene: TRBJ2-1
d_gene: TRBD2
CDR3aa: CASSYSRTSGNNEQFF
CDR3nt: TGTGCCAGCAGTTACTCCCGGACTAGCGGCAACAATGAGCAGTTCTTC

len: 17
v_gene: TRBV4-2
abundance: many
j_gene: TRBJ1-2
d_gene: -
CDR3aa: CASSQASSHPFPYGYTF
CDR3nt: TGTGCCAGCAGCCAAGCTTCATCCCACCCCTTCCCCTATGGCTACACCTTC

len: 16
v_gene: TRBV7-3
abundance: -
j_gene: TRBJ2-3
d_gene: -
CDR3aa: CASSSTVGQGTDTQYF
CDR3nt: TGTGCCAGCAGCTCGACCGTCGGGCAGGGGACAGATACGCAGTATTTT

len: 13
v_gene: TRBV11-2
abundance: many
j_gene: TRBJ1-4
d_gene: -
CDR3aa: CASSPGAGEKLFF
CDR3nt: TGTGCCAGCAGCCCCGGTGCCGGGGAAAAACTGTTTTTT

len: 12
v_gene: TRBV14
abundance: many
j_gene: TRBJ2-7
d_gene: -
CDR3aa: CASSQATYEQYF
CDR3nt: TGTGCCAGCAGCCAAGCTACCTACGAGCAGTACTTC

len: 14
v_gene: TRBV7-2
abundance: many
j_gene: TRBJ2-7
d_gene: TRBD2
CDR3aa: CASRTSGSSYEQYF
CDR3nt: TGTGCCAGCAGGACTAGCGGGAGTTCGTACGAGCAGTACTTC

len: 16
v_gene: TRBV28
abundance: many
j_gene: TRBJ1-5
d_gene: -
CDR3aa: CASSLFGRDSNQPQHF
CDR3nt: TGTGCCAGCAGTTTATTTGGCAGGGATAGCAATCAGCCCCAGCATTTT

len: 16
v_gene: TRBV2
abundance: -
j_gene: TRBJ2-2
d_gene: -
CDR3aa: CASSGRAVVGGGELFF
CDR3nt: TGTGCCAGCAGTGGTCGGGCCGTGGTCGGTGGCGGGGAGCTGTTTTTT

len: 16
v_gene: TRBV12-3/TRBV12-4
abundance: many
j_gene: TRBJ2-1
d_gene: TRBD2
CDR3aa: CASSLRLAGGYNEQFF
CDR3nt: TGTGCCAGCAGCCTGCGACTAGCGGGAGGATACAATGAGCAGTTCTTC

len: 12
v_gene: TRBV10-1
abundance: many
j_gene: TRBJ2-7
d_gene: TRBD2
CDR3aa: CASSSGTGEQYF
CDR3nt: TGCGCCAGCAGCAGCGGGACGGGGGAGCAGTACTTC

len: 15
v_gene: TRBV2
abundance: -
j_gene: TRBJ2-7
d_gene: TRBD2
CDR3aa: CASSGVGGGSYEQYF
CDR3nt: TGTGCCAGCAGTGGGGTGGGGGGGGGCTCCTACGAGCAGTACTTC

len: 13
v_gene: TRBV10-3
abundance: few
j_gene: TRBJ1-5
d_gene: -
CDR3aa: CAIMADSNQPQHF
CDR3nt: TGTGCCATCATGGCGGATAGCAATCAGCCCCAGCATTTT

len: 15
v_gene: TRBV20-1
abundance: -
j_gene: TRBJ2-1
d_gene: -
CDR3aa: CRVVLRECYYNEQFF
CDR3nt: TGCAGGGTTGTGTTAAGGGAATGTTATTACAATGAGCAGTTCTTC

len: 14
v_gene: TRBV5-6
abundance: -
j_gene: TRBJ1-1
d_gene: -
CDR3aa: CASSPLPGGTEAFF
CDR3nt: TGTGCCAGCAGCCCTCTACCCGGGGGTACTGAAGCTTTCTTT

len: 15
v_gene: TRBV14
abundance: few
j_gene: TRBJ1-1
d_gene: -
CDR3aa: CASSHHQGLGTEAFF
CDR3nt: TGTGCCAGCAGCCACCATCAGGGATTGGGAACTGAAGCTTTCTTT

len: 14
v_gene: TRBV5-6
abundance: few
j_gene: TRBJ1-2
d_gene: TRBD1
CDR3aa: CASSSGTGLSGYTF
CDR3nt: TGTGCCAGCAGCAGCGGGACAGGGTTGAGCGGCTACACCTTC

len: 15
v_gene: TRBV6-6
abundance: many
j_gene: TRBJ2-5
d_gene: -
CDR3aa: CASSYRTGTAETQYF
CDR3nt: TGTGCCAGCAGTTACCGGACCGGGACTGCAGAGACCCAGTACTTC

len: 16
v_gene: TRBV19
abundance: -
j_gene: TRBJ2-3
d_gene: -
CDR3aa: CASSMNRVGAVDTQYF
CDR3nt: TGTGCCAGTAGTATGAATCGAGTGGGAGCGGTAGATACGCAGTATTTT

len: 13
v_gene: TRBV6-2/TRBV6-3
abundance: few
j_gene: TRBJ2-5
d_gene: -
CDR3aa: CASSSLNGWAQYF
CDR3nt: TGTGCCAGCAGTTCCTTGAACGGGTGGGCCCAGTACTTC

len: 15
v_gene: TRBV4-3
abundance: few
j_gene: TRBJ2-5
d_gene: TRBD2
CDR3aa: CASSQEGLGEETQYF
CDR3nt: TGCGCCAGCAGCCAAGAAGGACTAGGGGAAGAGACCCAGTACTTC

len: 14
v_gene: TRBV20-1
abundance: -
j_gene: TRBJ2-3
d_gene: -
CDR3aa: CSTATSSRTDTQYF
CDR3nt: TGCAGCACAGCAACTAGCTCTCGCACAGATACGCAGTATTTT

len: 19
v_gene: TRBV14
abundance: -
j_gene: TRBJ2-6
d_gene: -
CDR3aa: CASSLVVGIPSSGANVLTF
CDR3nt: TGTGCCAGCAGCTTGGTAGTTGGGATTCCCTCCTCTGGGGCCAACGTCCTGACTTTC

len: 17
v_gene: TRBV7-9
abundance: -
j_gene: TRBJ1-5
d_gene: -
CDR3aa: CASSPSGGGGGNQPQHF
CDR3nt: TGTGCCAGCAGCCCTTCCGGGGGCGGAGGGGGCAATCAGCCCCAGCATTTT

len: 11
v_gene: TRBV14
abundance: -
j_gene: TRBJ2-7
d_gene: TRBD2
CDR3aa: CASSQGRERYF
CDR3nt: TGTGCCAGCAGCCAAGGGCGGGAGCGGTACTTC

len: 13
v_gene: TRBV20-1
abundance: -
j_gene: TRBJ2-1
d_gene: TRBD1
CDR3aa: CSARKDRRNEQFF
CDR3nt: TGCAGTGCTAGGAAGGACAGGCGAAATGAGCAGTTCTTC

len: 18
v_gene: TRBV12-3/TRBV12-4
abundance: few
j_gene: TRBJ2-3
d_gene: TRBD2
CDR3aa: CASSLSRGSGTGADTQYF
CDR3nt: TGTGCCAGCAGTTTAAGTCGGGGAAGCGGGACCGGGGCAGATACGCAGTATTTT

len: 16
v_gene: TRBV7-8
abundance: many
j_gene: TRBJ2-1
d_gene: -
CDR3aa: CASSLEGGWSYNEQFF
CDR3nt: TGTGCCAGCAGCTTAGAGGGTGGCTGGTCCTACAATGAGCAGTTCTTC

len: 15
v_gene: TRBV20-1
abundance: -
j_gene: TRBJ1-2
d_gene: -
CDR3aa: CSARDRRASNYGYTF
CDR3nt: TGCAGTGCTAGAGATCGTAGGGCAAGCAACTATGGCTACACCTTC

len: 13
v_gene: TRBV10-3
abundance: few
j_gene: TRBJ2-5
d_gene: -
CDR3aa: CAIGPRELETQYF
CDR3nt: TGTGCCATCGGGCCCAGGGAGTTGGAGACCCAGTACTTC

len: 12
v_gene: TRBV2
abundance: few
j_gene: TRBJ2-7
d_gene: -
CDR3aa: CAGQGVSYEQYF
CDR3nt: TGTGCCGGTCAGGGTGTCTCCTACGAGCAGTACTTC

len: 14
v_gene: TRBV15
abundance: few
j_gene: TRBJ2-1
d_gene: -
CDR3aa: CATSRATGYQSKFF
CDR3nt: TGTGCCACCAGCAGAGCAACGGGGTACCAATCCAAGTTCTTC

len: 14
v_gene: TRBV28
abundance: many
j_gene: TRBJ1-5
d_gene: -
CDR3aa: CASSLTPPSQPQHF
CDR3nt: TGTGCCAGCAGCCTTACTCCCCCCAGTCAGCCCCAGCATTTT

len: 16
v_gene: TRBV7-9
abundance: many
j_gene: TRBJ2-5
d_gene: -
CDR3aa: CASSFRSPTGSETQYF
CDR3nt: TGTGCCAGCAGCTTCCGCAGTCCTACAGGGTCCGAGACCCAGTACTTC

len: 16
v_gene: TRBV6-1
abundance: few
j_gene: TRBJ2-3
d_gene: TRBD1
CDR3aa: CASSPGTGTLTDTQYF
CDR3nt: TGTGCCAGCAGTCCCGGGACAGGGACCCTCACAGATACGCAGTATTTT